Listed here are 2 T cell receptor beta chains from one sample, sequenced in a study of blood T cell repertoires in COVID-19. Method: immunoSEQ multiplex PCR; TCRdb's copy keeps in-frame clones and lacks some. The sample has some 200,000 clones, 65% to 90% seen once; the top ten hold around 5.7%. The sequenced material came from peripheral blood. Receptor source: a man at least 80 years old with acute or convalescent COVID-19.

This sequence joins TRBV18 and TRBJ2-5; possible D gene TRBD2, 5 bases. CDR3 length equals 14 residues. Trimming stripped 0 bases from V and 5 bases from J, with 10 bases between. Germline loops: CDR1 KGHSH, CDR2 LQKENI. CDR3 residues: CASSPPGGPETQYF. The CDR3 bases are TGTGCCAGCTCACCACCAGGAGGTCCTGAGACCCAGTACTTC.

V usage is TRBV5-1 and J usage is TRBJ2-3; a weak D match, TRBD1 (6 bases). The CDR3 runs 13 residues. In germline, CDR1 is SGHRS, CDR2 YFSETQ. V was pared by 5 bases and J by 3 bases, with 10 bases between. The CDR3 sequence is CASRGGSTDTQYF. The CDR3 DNA reads as TGCGCCAGCAGAGGGGGTTCGACAGATACGCAGTATTTT. The full variable domain, with the rest looked up from reference TRBV5-1 and TRBJ2-3, is KAGVTQTPRYLIKTRGQQVTLSCSPISGHRSVSWYQQTPGQGLQFLFEYFSETQRNKGNFPGRFSGRQFSNSRSEMNVSTLELGDSALYLCASRGGSTDTQYFGPGTRLTVL.